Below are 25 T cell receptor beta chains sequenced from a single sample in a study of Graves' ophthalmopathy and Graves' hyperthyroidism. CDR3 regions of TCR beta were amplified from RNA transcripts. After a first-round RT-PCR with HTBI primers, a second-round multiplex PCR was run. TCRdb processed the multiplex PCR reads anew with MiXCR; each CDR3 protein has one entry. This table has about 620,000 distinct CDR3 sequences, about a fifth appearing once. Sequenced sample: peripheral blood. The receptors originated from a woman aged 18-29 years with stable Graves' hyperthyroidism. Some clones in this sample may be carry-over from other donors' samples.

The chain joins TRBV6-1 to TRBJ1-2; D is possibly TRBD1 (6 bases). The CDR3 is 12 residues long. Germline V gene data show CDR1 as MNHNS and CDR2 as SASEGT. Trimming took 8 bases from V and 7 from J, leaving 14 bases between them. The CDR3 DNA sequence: TGTGCCAGCTATCAGGGGTTAGTTGGCTACACCTTC. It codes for CASYQGLVGYTF.

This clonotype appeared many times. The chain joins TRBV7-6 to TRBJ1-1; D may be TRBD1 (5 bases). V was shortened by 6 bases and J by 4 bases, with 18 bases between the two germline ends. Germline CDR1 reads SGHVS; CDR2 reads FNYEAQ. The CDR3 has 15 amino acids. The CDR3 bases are TGTGCCAGCAGGTCTGGTGTGGGGGGAGGCACTGAAGCTTTCTTT. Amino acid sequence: CASRSGVGGGTEAFF. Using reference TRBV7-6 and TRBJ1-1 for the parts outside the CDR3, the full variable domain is GAGVSQSPRYKVTKRGQDVALRCDPISGHVSLYWYRQALGQGPEFLTYFNYEAQQDKSGLPNDRFSAERPEGSISTLTIQRTEQRDSAMYRCASRSGVGGGTEAFFGQGTRLTVV.

The CDR3 reads CASSLTQGTYEQYF. The DNA for the CDR3 is TGCGCCAGCAGCTTAACCCAGGGAACCTACGAGCAGTACTTC. The rearrangement uses TRBV5-1 and TRBJ2-7, with D perhaps TRBD1 (5 bases). Germline-derived CDR1 and CDR2 are SGHRS and YFSETQ. The CDR3 sequence is 14 residues long. Trimming left V 2 bases short and J 2 bases short, with 11 bases between.

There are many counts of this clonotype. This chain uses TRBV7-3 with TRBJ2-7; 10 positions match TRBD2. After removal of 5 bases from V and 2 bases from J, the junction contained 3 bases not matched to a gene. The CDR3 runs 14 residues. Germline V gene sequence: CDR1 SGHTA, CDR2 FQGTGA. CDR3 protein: CASSPAGGTYEQYF. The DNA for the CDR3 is TGTGCCAGCAGCCCAGCGGGAGGGACCTACGAGCAGTACTTC.

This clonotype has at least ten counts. This CDR3 is CASSGQILSGNTIYF. Written as DNA, the CDR3 is TGTGCCAGCAGTGGGCAGATCCTCTCTGGAAACACCATATATTTT. The V and J genes are TRBV12-3 or TRBV12-4 and TRBJ1-3; D remains ambiguous. The CDR3 is 15 amino acids. The V end lost 5 bases, the J end lost 0 bases, and 11 bases lay between the germline ends.

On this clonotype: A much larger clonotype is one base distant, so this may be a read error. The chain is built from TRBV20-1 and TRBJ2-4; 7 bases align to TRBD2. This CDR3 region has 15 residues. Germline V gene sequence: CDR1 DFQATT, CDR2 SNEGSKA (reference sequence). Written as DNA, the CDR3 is TGCAGTGCTCTGGGAGGGGACTGGGCCAAAAACATTAAGTACTTC. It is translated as CSALGGDWAKNIKYF.

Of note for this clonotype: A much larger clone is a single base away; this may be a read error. The CDR3 here is CDSGGLAAETQYF. The CDR3, as DNA: TGTGATAGTGGCGGACTAGCCGCGGAGACCCAGTACTTC. J is TRBJ2-5 and V is TRBV12-5, with 8 bases that match TRBD2. The CDR3 length is 13 residues. In germline, CDR1 is LGHNT, CDR2 FRNRAP.

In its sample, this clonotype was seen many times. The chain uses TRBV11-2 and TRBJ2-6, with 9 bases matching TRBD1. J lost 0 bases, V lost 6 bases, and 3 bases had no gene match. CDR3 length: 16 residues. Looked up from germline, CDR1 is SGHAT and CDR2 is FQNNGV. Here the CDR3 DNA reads TGTGCCAGCAGGACGACAGGGGGCTCTGGGGCCAACGTCCTGACTTTC. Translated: CASRTTGGSGANVLTF. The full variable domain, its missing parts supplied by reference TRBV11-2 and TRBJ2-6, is EAGVAQSPRYKIIEKRQSVAFWCNPISGHATLYWYQQILGQGPKLLIQFQNNGVVDDSQLPKDRFSAERLKGVDSTLKIQPAKLEDSAVYLCASRTTGGSGANVLTFGAGSRLTVL.

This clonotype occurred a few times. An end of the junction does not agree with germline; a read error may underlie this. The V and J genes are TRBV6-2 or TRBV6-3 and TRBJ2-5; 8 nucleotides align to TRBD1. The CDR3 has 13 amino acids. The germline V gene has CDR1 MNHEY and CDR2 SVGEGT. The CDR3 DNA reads TGTGTCAGCACCGGACAGGGATGGGAGACCCGGTACTTC. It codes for CVSTGQGWETRYF.

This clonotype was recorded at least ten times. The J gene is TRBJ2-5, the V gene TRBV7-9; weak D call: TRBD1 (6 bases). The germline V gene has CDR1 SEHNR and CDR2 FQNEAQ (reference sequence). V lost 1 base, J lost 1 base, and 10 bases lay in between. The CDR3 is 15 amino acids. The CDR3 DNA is TGTGCCAGCAGCTTAGGTCGGACAGCCCAAGAGACCCAGTACTTC. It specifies CASSLGRTAQETQYF.

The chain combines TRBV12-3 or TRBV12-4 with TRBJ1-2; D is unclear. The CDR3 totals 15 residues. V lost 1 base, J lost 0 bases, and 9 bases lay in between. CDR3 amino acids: CASSLEAAANYGYTF. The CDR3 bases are TGTGCCAGCAGTTTAGAGGCAGCTGCTAACTATGGCTACACCTTC.

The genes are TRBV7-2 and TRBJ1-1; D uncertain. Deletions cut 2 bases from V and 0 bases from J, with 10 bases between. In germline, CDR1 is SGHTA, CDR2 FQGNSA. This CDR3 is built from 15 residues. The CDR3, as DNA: TGTGCCAGCAGCTTAAGGTGGGCCGTGAACACTGAAGCTTTCTTT. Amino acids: CASSLRWAVNTEAFF.

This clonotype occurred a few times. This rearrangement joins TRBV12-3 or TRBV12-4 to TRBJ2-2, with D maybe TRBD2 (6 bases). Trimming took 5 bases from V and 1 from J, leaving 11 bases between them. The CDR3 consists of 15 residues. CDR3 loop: CASSRRDWNTGELFF. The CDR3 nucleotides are TGTGCCAGCAGTCGGCGGGATTGGAACACCGGGGAGCTGTTTTTT.

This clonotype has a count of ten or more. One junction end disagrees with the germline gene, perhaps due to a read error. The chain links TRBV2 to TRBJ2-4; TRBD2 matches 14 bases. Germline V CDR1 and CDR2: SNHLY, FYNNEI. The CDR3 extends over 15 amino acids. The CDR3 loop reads CASSLRTSGGNIKYF. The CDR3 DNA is TGTGCCAGCAGCCTTCGGACTAGCGGGGGGAACATTAAGTACTTC.

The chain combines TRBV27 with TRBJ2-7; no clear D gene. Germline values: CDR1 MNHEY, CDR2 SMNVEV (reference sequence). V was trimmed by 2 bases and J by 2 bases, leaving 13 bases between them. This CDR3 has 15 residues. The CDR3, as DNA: TGTGCCAGCAGTTTAAACCGGGCCCACCCCTACGAGCAGTACTTC. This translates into CASSLNRAHPYEQYF.

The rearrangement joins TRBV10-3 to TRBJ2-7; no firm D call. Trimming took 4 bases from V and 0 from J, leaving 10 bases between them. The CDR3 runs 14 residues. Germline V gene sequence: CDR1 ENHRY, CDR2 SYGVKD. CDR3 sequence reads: CAISGRGDSYEQYF. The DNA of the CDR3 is TGTGCCATCAGTGGCCGCGGTGACTCCTACGAGCAGTACTTC.

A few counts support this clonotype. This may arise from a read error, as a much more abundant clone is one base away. CDR3 sequence reads: CASSLGLGTGASIHYF. The DNA for the CDR3 is TGTGCCAGCAGTTTAGGCCTTGGGACAGGGGCATCCATTCATTACTTC. The V and J genes are TRBV12-3 or TRBV12-4 and TRBJ2-4; TRBD1 matches 10 bases. CDR3 size: 16 residues.

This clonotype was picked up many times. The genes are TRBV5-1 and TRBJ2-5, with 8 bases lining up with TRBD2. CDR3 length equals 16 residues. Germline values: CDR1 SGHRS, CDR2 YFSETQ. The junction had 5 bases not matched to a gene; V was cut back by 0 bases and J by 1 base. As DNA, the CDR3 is TGCGCCAGCAGCTTGGGGGTAGCGGGATCCCAAGAGACCCAGTACTTC. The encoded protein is CASSLGVAGSQETQYF.

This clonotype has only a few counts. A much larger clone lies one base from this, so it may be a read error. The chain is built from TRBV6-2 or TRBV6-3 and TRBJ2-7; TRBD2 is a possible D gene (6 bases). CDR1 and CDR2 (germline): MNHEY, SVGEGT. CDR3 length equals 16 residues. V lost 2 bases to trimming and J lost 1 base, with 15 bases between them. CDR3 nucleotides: TGTGCCAGCAGTTACGATTCTAGCGAGGTTTCCTACGAGCAGTACTTC. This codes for CASSYDSSEVSYEQYF.

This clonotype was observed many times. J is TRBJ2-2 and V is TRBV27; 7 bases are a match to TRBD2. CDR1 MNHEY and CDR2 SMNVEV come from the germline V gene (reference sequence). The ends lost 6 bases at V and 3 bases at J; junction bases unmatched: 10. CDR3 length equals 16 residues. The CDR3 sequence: CASSPMWLADTGELFF. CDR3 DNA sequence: TGTGCCAGCAGCCCCATGTGGCTAGCGGACACCGGGGAGCTGTTTTTT.

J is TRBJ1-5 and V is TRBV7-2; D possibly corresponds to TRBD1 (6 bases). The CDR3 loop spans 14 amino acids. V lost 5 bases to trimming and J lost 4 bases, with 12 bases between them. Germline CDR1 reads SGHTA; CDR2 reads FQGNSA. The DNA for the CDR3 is TGTGCCAGCAGCCTCGGGACAACAAATCAGCCCCAGCATTTT. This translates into CASSLGTTNQPQHF.

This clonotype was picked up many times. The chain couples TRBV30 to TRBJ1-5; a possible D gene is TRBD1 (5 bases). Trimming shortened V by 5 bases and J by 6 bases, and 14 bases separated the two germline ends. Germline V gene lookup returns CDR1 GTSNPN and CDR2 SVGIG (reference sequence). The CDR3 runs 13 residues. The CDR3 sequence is CAWGHPGSQPQHF. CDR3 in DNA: TGTGCCTGGGGACACCCTGGGAGTCAGCCCCAGCATTTT. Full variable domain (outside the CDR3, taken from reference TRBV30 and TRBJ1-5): SQTIHQWPATLVQPVGSPLSLECTVEGTSNPNLYWYRQAAGRGLQLLFYSVGIGQISSEVPQNLSASRPQDRQFILSSKKLLLSDSGFYLCAWGHPGSQPQHFGDGTRLSIL.

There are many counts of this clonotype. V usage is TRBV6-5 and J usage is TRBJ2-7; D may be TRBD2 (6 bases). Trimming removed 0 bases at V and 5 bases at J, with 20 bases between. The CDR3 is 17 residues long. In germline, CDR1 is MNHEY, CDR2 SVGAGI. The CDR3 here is CASSYSVGGVVVNEQYF. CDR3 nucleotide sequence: TGTGCCAGCAGTTACTCTGTGGGGGGAGTGGTGGTAAACGAGCAGTACTTC.

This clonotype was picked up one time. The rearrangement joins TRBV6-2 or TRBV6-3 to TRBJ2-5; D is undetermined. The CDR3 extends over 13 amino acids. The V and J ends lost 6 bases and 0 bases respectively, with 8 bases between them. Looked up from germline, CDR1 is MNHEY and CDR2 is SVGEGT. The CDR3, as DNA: TGTGCCAGCAGCCTAAACTACCAAGAGACCCAGTACTTC. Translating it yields CASSLNYQETQYF.

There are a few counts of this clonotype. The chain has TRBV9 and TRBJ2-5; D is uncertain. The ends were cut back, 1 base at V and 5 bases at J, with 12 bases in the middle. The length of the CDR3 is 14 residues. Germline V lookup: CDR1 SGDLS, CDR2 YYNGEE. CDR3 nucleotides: TGTGCCAGCAGCGTACCCCAGGACGGGGAGACCCAGTACTTC. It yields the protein CASSVPQDGETQYF.